The next 13 T cell receptor beta chains were all read from a single sample in a study of T cells in Graves' hyperthyroidism and ophthalmopathy. What was amplified from RNA transcripts were TCR beta CDR3 regions. Using the HTBI primer set, a first-round RT-PCR was run on the TCR CDR3. Using its own MiXCR run on the multiplex PCR reads, TCRdb lists one record per CDR3 protein. The table has 340,000 or so distinct CDR3 sequences, approximately 16% seen once. Sequenced sample: blood. The receptor set was obtained from a man in his thirties or forties with Graves' hyperthyroidism.

The chain joins TRBV7-9 to TRBJ2-7; 8 bases agree with TRBD2. The CDR3 extends over 16 amino acids. Looked up from germline, CDR1 is SEHNR and CDR2 is FQNEAQ (reference sequence). J gave up 0 bases and V 3 bases, and 7 bases lay outside the gene matches. The CDR3 DNA follows: TGTGCCAGCAGCTTTTTACCTAGCGGGTCCTCCTACGAGCAGTACTTC. Its protein is CASSFLPSGSSYEQYF.

This clonotype was counted only a few times. The chain combines TRBV24-1 with TRBJ2-3; no firm D call. Germline-derived CDR1 and CDR2 are KGHDR and SFDVKD. The CDR3 runs to 15 residues. Trimming took 6 bases from V and 2 from J, leaving 14 bases between them. The CDR3 protein is CATSYLGIPTDTQYF. CDR3 in DNA: TGTGCCACCAGTTACTTAGGGATCCCCACAGATACGCAGTATTTT.

There are a few counts of this clonotype. The chain employs TRBV3-1 and TRBJ1-6; D remains ambiguous. Germline V gives CDR1 LGHDT, CDR2 YNNKEL (reference sequence). The V and J ends lost 1 base and 4 bases respectively, with 8 bases between them. The CDR3 runs 15 residues. CDR3 bases: TGTGCCAGCAGCCAAGGTTCAAGATATAATTCACCCCTCCACTTT. The encoded protein is CASSQGSRYNSPLHF.

This clonotype was seen ten or more times. J is TRBJ1-2 and V is TRBV29-1; D unresolved. Trimming shortened V by 1 base and J by 7 bases, and 7 bases separated the two germline ends. In germline, CDR1 is SQVTM, CDR2 ANQGSEA. The CDR3 has 11 residues. The CDR3 coding sequence is TGCAGCGTTGAAGGAGTTCGTGGCTACACCTTC. It specifies CSVEGVRGYTF.

This clonotype turned up a few times. Sequence at one end of the junction differs from germline and may be a read error. The chain is built from TRBV18 and TRBJ1-2; 8 nucleotides align to TRBD1. This CDR3 has 15 amino acids. Germline V gene data show CDR1 as KGHSH and CDR2 as LQKENI. CDR3 residues: CACSPPADRDALSTF. DNA of the CDR3: TGTGCCTGCTCACCACCAGCGGACAGGGACGCTCTATCCACCTTC.

In its sample, this clonotype was seen a few times. The chain combines TRBV7-6 with TRBJ1-1; TRBD1 is a possible D gene (6 bases). Trimming cost V 5 bases and J 3 bases, with 13 bases left between them. Germline V CDR1 and CDR2: SGHVS, FNYEAQ. The CDR3 extends over 14 amino acids. The CDR3 protein is CASSRQEGYTEAFF. The CDR3 DNA follows: TGTGCCAGCAGCCGACAGGAAGGGTACACTGAAGCTTTCTTT. Combining the CDR3 with reference TRBV7-6 and TRBJ1-1 gives the whole variable domain GAGVSQSPRYKVTKRGQDVALRCDPISGHVSLYWYRQALGQGPEFLTYFNYEAQQDKSGLPNDRFSAERPEGSISTLTIQRTEQRDSAMYRCASSRQEGYTEAFFGQGTRLTVV.

The table lists this clonotype with many counts. V usage is TRBV11-2 and J usage is TRBJ2-1; D may match TRBD1 or TRBD2 (5 bases each). This CDR3 comprises 13 residues. Germline V gene data show CDR1 as SGHAT and CDR2 as FQNNGV. Trimming shortened V by 4 bases and J by 5 bases, and 9 bases separated the two germline ends. The CDR3 DNA reads as TGTGCCAGCAGCTCGGGACGGAACAATGAGCAGTTCTTC. It translates to CASSSGRNNEQFF.

J is TRBJ2-2 and V is TRBV5-1, with a weak D call TRBD1 (6 bases). Germline V gene lookup returns CDR1 SGHRS and CDR2 YFSETQ. V dropped 4 bases and J dropped 2 bases, with 12 bases sitting between them. This CDR3 is 15 amino acids long. In nucleotides, the CDR3 is TGCGCCAGCAGCCCCCAGGACAGCAACACCGGGGAGCTGTTTTTT. Its protein product is CASSPQDSNTGELFF.

This clonotype has a count of ten or more. The chain has TRBV28 and TRBJ2-3; the match to TRBD2 covers 15 bases. The germline CDR1 and CDR2 sequences are MDHEN and SYDVKM. The CDR3 is 19 amino acids. Trimming at V came to 5 bases and at J to 1 base, leaving 10 bases not matched to a gene. CDR3 region: CASSPQGTSGGRRTDTQYF. CDR3 coding DNA: TGTGCCAGCAGTCCCCAAGGGACTAGCGGGGGGCGCCGCACAGATACGCAGTATTTT.

The V gene is TRBV5-1, the J gene TRBJ1-1; D possibly corresponds to TRBD1 (5 bases). The CDR3 is 14 residues long. In germline, CDR1 is SGHRS, CDR2 YFSETQ. V lost 1 base and J 7 bases, leaving 14 bases between the germline ends. The chain's CDR3 is CASSLYTPGGEAFF. Here the CDR3 DNA reads TGCGCCAGCAGCTTGTATACCCCGGGGGGTGAAGCTTTCTTT.

This clonotype has more than one count but fewer than ten. V is TRBV24-1 and J is TRBJ1-5; weak D call: TRBD1 (6 bases). Deletions cut 4 bases from V and 5 bases from J, with 11 bases between. Germline loops: CDR1 KGHDR, CDR2 SFDVKD. The CDR3 runs to 14 residues. CDR3: CATSEGRGDQPQHF. In DNA form, the CDR3 reads TGTGCCACCAGTGAAGGCAGGGGAGATCAGCCCCAGCATTTT.

To note about this clonotype: This clone may be a read error of a much larger clone one base away. The CDR3 does not end in the conserved phenylalanine or tryptophan, so this is likely a read error. V gene TRBV24-1 combines with J gene TRBJ2-7, with D perhaps being TRBD1 or TRBD2 (5 bases each). Germline-derived CDR1 and CDR2 are KGHDR and SFDVKD. V was cut by 3 bases and J by 3 bases, with 11 bases left in between. The CDR3 is 14 residues long. CDR3: CATSDRDGVYEQYI. In nucleotides, the CDR3 is TGTGCCACCAGTGATCGGGACGGGGTCTACGAGCAGTACATC.

CDR3 amino acids: CASKTGLSSYNEQYF. CDR3 DNA: TGTGCCAGCAAGACAGGCTTGAGCTCCTACAATGAGCAGTACTTC. This chain links TRBV6-2 or TRBV6-3 with TRBJ2-1, with D tentatively TRBD1 (6 bases). The J call may be in error: the DNA end matches TRBJ2-7 better. The germline gives CDR1 MNHEY, CDR2 SVGEGT. The CDR3 runs 15 residues.